Presented here are 3 T cell receptor beta chains from one specimen sequenced in a study of a mutant IDH1 vaccine in newly diagnosed glioma. Time point indicated: baseline, week 1 (first vaccination visit). As for treatment: pre-vaccination baseline after standard-of-care therapy. Libraries were prepared by immunoSEQ multiplex PCR; TCRdb keeps only in-frame clonotypes and omits some of them. In the table there are over 30,000 clones, 80% to 85% of which are singletons. The sample was peripheral blood mononuclear cells (PBMCs), taken from a glioma patient treated with radiotherapy, temozolomide or both. Every receptor here comes from a man in his forties or fifties with glioma. Some clones in this sample may be carry-over from other donors' samples.

This clone was seen a handful of times. The chain has TRBV5-6 and TRBJ2-1, with D possibly TRBD1 on 5 matching bases. The CDR3 length is 15 residues. The V end lost 0 bases, the J end lost 7 bases, and 14 bases lay between the germline ends. Germline assignment: CDR1 SGHDT and CDR2 YYEEEE. The CDR3 sequence is CASSLVEVRVNEQFF. The CDR3 DNA reads TGTGCCAGCAGCTTGGTCGAGGTCAGGGTAAATGAGCAGTTCTTC.

The V gene is TRBV18, the J gene TRBJ1-2; D is unclear. Per germline, CDR1 KGHSH and CDR2 LQKENI. V gave up 6 bases and J gave up 0 bases, with 17 bases separating them. The CDR3 is made up of 16 amino acids. The CDR3 DNA sequence: TGTGCCAGCTCTCCGTGGGAGATGGGAGCTAACTATGGCTACACCTTC. It encodes CASSPWEMGANYGYTF.

Only one count was recorded for this clone. This chain connects TRBV6-6 to TRBJ2-3; D is possibly TRBD1 (6 bases). Germline V gene lookup returns CDR1 MNHNY and CDR2 SVGAGI (reference sequence). The CDR3 contains 16 residues. Trimming left V 7 bases short and J 2 bases short, with 19 bases between. The CDR3, as DNA: TGTGCCAGCACCTTCCCCGGACAGAGCACCACAGATACGCAGTATTTT. Translation: CASTFPGQSTTDTQYF.